This TCR beta chain was obtained from a study of blood T cell repertoires in COVID-19. Study-wide background: Acute and convalescent COVID-19 samples came from the United States, Italy and Spain. Nucleic acid was either cDNA or gDNA, and it came from T cells, B-cell-depleted T cells, or PBMCs.

This clone is a singleton in its sample. The CDR3 spans 12 residues. With 5 bases clipped from V and 6 bases from J, the junction kept 4 bases outside the gene matches. Per the germline V gene, CDR1 is MNHEY and CDR2 is SVGEGT. Profiling relied on immunoSEQ multiplex PCR, and the TCRdb table lists in-frame clones only, not all of them. The repertoire holds over 130,000 clones, with roughly 80% as singletons. The TCR sequence derives from a woman aged 50 to 65 with active or convalescent COVID-19. The V gene is TRBV6-2 or TRBV6-3, the J gene TRBJ2-7, with 7 bases matching TRBD1. The sample was peripheral blood. The CDR3 spells CASSLGTAEQYF. The DNA for the CDR3 is TGTGCCAGCAGTCTTGGGACAGCCGAGCAGTACTTC.